The present TCR beta chain was sequenced within a study of blood T cells in healthy people across ages. Broader study findings: Naive CD4+ cell counts and diversity both ran higher in long-lived than in aged donors.

Next came a second PCR, run for about 7 to 12 cycles, which used a sample-barcoded 5' primer along with a J-beta primer mix. Every molecule of cDNA carried a tag from a template-switch adaptor with 12 random nucleotides. TCRdb used MiXCR to reprocess the 5' RACE reads, holding one entry per CDR3 protein. The sample shows about 930,000 distinct CDR3 sequences, 25% to 30% of them seen only once. CDR1 and CDR2 from the germline V gene are SGHTA and FQGNSA. CDR3 size: 16 residues. Trimming at V came to 3 bases and at J to 11 bases, leaving 15 bases not matched to a gene. Concerning this clonotype: Its antigen is unidentified.

The same specimen was also included in a second study, on T cells of mothers and their children. That study adds: Related pairs of mothers and children showed slightly higher, non-significant overlap versus unrelated pairs.

The clonotype comes from a middle-aged woman in good health. Sequenced input: blood. V and J are TRBV7-2 and TRBJ2-5; TRBD2 agrees at 10 bases. The CDR3 reads CASSFEGTSERNEQYF. CDR3 DNA sequence: TGTGCCAGCAGCTTCGAAGGGACTAGCGAGAGGAATGAGCAGTACTTC.